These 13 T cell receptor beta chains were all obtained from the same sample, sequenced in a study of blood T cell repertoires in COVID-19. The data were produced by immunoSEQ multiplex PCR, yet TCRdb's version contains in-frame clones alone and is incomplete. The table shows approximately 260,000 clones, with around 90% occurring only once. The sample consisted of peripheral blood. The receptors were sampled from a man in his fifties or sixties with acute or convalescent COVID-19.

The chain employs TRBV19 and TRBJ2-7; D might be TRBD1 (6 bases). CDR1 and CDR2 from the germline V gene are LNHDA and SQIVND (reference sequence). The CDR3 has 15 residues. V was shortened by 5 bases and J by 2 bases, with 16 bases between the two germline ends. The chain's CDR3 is CASSPGDSIAYEQYF. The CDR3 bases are TGTGCCAGTAGTCCAGGGGATAGCATTGCCTACGAGCAGTACTTC.

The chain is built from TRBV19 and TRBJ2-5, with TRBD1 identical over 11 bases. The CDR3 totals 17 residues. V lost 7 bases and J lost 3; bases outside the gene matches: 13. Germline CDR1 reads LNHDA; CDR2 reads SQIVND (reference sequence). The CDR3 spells CASNRGWGTGGKETQYF. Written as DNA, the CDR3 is TGTGCCAGTAACCGAGGTTGGGGGACAGGGGGTAAAGAGACCCAGTACTTC.

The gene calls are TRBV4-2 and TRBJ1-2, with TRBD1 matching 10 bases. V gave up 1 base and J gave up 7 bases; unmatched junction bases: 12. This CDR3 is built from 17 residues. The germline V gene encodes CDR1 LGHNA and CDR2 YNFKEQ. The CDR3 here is CASSQVFADRGLSGYTF. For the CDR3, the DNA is TGTGCCAGCAGCCAAGTTTTTGCAGACAGGGGGCTGAGTGGCTACACCTTC.

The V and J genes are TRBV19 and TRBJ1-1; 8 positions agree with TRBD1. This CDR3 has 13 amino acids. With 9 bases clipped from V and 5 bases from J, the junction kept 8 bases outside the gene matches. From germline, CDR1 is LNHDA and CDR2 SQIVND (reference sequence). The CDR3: CASRGPAETEAFF. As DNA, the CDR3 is TGTGCCAGCAGGGGGCCGGCGGAGACTGAAGCTTTCTTT.

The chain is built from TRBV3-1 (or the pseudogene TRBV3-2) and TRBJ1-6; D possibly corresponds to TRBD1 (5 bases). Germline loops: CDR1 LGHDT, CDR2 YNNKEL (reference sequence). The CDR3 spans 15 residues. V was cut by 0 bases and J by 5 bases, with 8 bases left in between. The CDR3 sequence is CASSQEGGNNSPLHF. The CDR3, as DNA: TGTGCCAGCAGCCAAGAGGGGGGGAATAATTCACCCCTCCACTTT.

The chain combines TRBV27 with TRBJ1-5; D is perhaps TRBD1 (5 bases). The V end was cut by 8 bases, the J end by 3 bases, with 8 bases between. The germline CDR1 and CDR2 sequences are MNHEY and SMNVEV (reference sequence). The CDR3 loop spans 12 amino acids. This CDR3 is CASGQINQPQHF. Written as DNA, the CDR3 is TGTGCCAGCGGACAAATCAATCAGCCCCAGCATTTT.

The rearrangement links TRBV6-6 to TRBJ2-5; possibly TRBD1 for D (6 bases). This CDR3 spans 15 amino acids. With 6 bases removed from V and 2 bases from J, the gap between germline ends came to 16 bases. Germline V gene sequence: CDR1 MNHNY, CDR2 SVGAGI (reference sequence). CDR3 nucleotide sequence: TGTGCCAGCAGAGATCCCGGTGGGACACAAGAGACCCAGTACTTC. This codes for CASRDPGGTQETQYF.

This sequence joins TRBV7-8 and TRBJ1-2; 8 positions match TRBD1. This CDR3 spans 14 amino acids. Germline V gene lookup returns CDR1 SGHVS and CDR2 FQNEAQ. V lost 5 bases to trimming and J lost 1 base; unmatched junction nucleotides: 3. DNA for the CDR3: TGTGCCAGCAGCAGGGACAGGCTTAACTATGGCTACACCTTC. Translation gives CASSRDRLNYGYTF. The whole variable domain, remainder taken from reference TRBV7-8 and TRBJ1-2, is GAGVSQSPRYKVAKRGQDVALRCDPISGHVSLFWYQQALGQGPEFLTYFQNEAQLDKSGLPSDRFFAERPEGSVSTLKIQRTQQEDSAVYLCASSRDRLNYGYTFGSGTRLTVV.

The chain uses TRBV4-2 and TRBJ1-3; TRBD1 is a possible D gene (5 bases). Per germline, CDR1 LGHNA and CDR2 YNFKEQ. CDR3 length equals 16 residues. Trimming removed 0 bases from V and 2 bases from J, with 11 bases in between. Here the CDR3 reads CASSQEWGSTGNTIYF. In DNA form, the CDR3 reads TGTGCCAGCAGCCAAGAGTGGGGCTCGACTGGAAACACCATATATTTT.

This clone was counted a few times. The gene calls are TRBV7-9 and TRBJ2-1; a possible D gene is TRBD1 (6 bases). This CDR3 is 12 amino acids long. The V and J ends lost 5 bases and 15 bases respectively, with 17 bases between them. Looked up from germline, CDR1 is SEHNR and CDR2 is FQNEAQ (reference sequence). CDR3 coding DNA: TGTGCCAGCAGCGGGGGATACAGGGAGACGTTCTTC. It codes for CASSGGYRETFF. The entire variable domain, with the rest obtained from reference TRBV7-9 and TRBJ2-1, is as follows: DTGVSQNPRHKITKRGQNVTFRCDPISEHNRLYWYRQTLGQGPEFLTYFQNEAQLEKSRLLSDRFSAERPKGSFSTLEIQRTEQGDSAMYLCASSGGYRETFFGPGTRLTVL.

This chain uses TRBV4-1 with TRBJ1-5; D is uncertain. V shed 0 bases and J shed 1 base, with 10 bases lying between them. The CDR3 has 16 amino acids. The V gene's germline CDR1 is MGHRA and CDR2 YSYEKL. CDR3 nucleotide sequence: TGCGCCAGCAGCCAAGACGGCGCGGGAAGCAATCAGCCCCAGCATTTT. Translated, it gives CASSQDGAGSNQPQHF.

The CDR3 DNA reads TGCGCCAGCAGCCCGCGGGGGATGCGCACAGATACGCAGTATTTT. It specifies CASSPRGMRTDTQYF. The chain employs TRBV5-1 and TRBJ2-3, with 7 bases fitting TRBD2. The germline V gene has CDR1 SGHRS and CDR2 YFSETQ. This CDR3 region has 15 residues. Losses at the gene ends were 4 bases for V and 1 base for J; bases not matched to a gene: 6.

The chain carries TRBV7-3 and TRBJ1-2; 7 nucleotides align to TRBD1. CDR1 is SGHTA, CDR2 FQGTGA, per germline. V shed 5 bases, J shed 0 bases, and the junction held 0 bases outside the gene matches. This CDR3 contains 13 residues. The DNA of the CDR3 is TGTGCCAGCAGCGGGACAGCTAACTATGGCTACACCTTC. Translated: CASSGTANYGYTF.